The 23 T cell receptor beta chains presented below share a single source sample, sequenced in a study of response to subunit inactivated influenza vaccine. Each CDR3 protein gets one entry after TCRdb re-called the RT-PCR reads with MiXCR. The table includes about 800,000 distinct CDR3 sequences, less than 25% detected once. The sample was PBMCs from blood, taken approximately 5 days after vaccination. The origin of the receptors is a man aged 45-65 years who received an inactivated influenza vaccine.

This clonotype was picked up a small number of times. The V call is TRBV4-3, the J call TRBJ2-5; 8 bases are a match to TRBD1. Looked up from germline, CDR1 is LGHNA and CDR2 is YSLEER. V shed 0 bases and J 9 bases; nucleotides not matched to a gene: 12. This CDR3 comprises 16 residues. The CDR3 region has the DNA TGCGCCAGCAGCCAAGAAGACGGACAGGGCGGAGTGGCCCAGTACTTC. This sequence encodes CASSQEDGQGGVAQYF.

The genes are TRBV6-1 and TRBJ1-1; 7 nucleotides match TRBD1. The ends lost 3 bases at V and 3 bases at J; junction bases unmatched: 10. The CDR3 runs to 16 residues. The germline V gene has CDR1 MNHNS and CDR2 SASEGT. The CDR3 DNA reads as TGTGCCAGCAGTGACTCACTTCACAGGGGAGACACTGAAGCTTTCTTT. Amino acids: CASSDSLHRGDTEAFF.

This clonotype has ten or more counts. The chain has TRBV7-2 and TRBJ2-2; D is unresolved. The germline V gene has CDR1 SGHTA and CDR2 FQGNSA. CDR3 size: 14 residues. Trimming cost V 5 bases and J 5 bases, with 12 bases left between them. The CDR3 here is CASSSLGGTGELFF. In DNA form, the CDR3 reads TGTGCCAGCAGCAGCCTTGGTGGGACCGGGGAGCTGTTTTTT.

V is TRBV20-1 and J is TRBJ2-3; possible D gene TRBD2, 6 bases. V was pared by 1 base and J by 2 bases, with 13 bases between. Germline V CDR1 and CDR2: DFQATT, SNEGSKA (reference sequence). The CDR3 runs 15 residues. The CDR3, as DNA: TGCAGTGCTAGAGCTACTAGCACCCCCACAGATACGCAGTATTTT. Translated, it gives CSARATSTPTDTQYF.

This rearrangement joins TRBV4-2 to TRBJ2-5, with 8 bases fitting TRBD2. Germline lookup yields CDR1 LGHNA and CDR2 YNFKEQ. This CDR3 contains 16 residues. Trimming at V came to 1 base and at J to 2 bases, leaving 6 bases not matched to a gene. CDR3 coding DNA: TGTGCCAGCAGCCAAGGGGTGACTAGCGAACAAGAGACCCAGTACTTC. As protein: CASSQGVTSEQETQYF.

The rearrangement joins TRBV12-3 or TRBV12-4 to TRBJ2-1, with TRBD2 matching 7 bases. After removal of 2 bases from V and 9 bases from J, the junction contained 13 bases not matched to a gene. The CDR3 runs to 16 residues. CDR3 residues: CASSLSGGGSTPEQFF. The CDR3 nucleotides are TGTGCCAGCAGTTTAAGTGGGGGGGGGTCAACTCCTGAGCAGTTCTTC.

This clonotype was counted only a few times. The chain uses TRBV12-5 and TRBJ1-2, with TRBD1 as a possible D gene (5 bases). This CDR3 is built from 13 residues. Germline CDR1 LGHNT, CDR2 FRNRAP. The V end was cut by 5 bases, the J end by 4 bases, with 11 bases between. Here the CDR3 reads CASGAGFGYGYTF. The DNA of the CDR3 is TGTGCTAGTGGTGCAGGGTTTGGCTATGGCTACACCTTC.

This clonotype was counted between two and nine times. The V call is TRBV12-3 or TRBV12-4, the J call TRBJ2-3, with D perhaps being TRBD1 or TRBD2 (5 bases each). V was clipped by 3 bases and J by 0 bases, with 16 bases between them. This CDR3 region has 17 residues. The CDR3 coding sequence is TGTGCCAGCAGTTTGTCGGGGACGACGGCTAGCACAGATACGCAGTATTTT. The encoded protein is CASSLSGTTASTDTQYF.

The chain uses TRBV7-8 and TRBJ2-4; D is possibly TRBD1 (5 bases). The CDR3 has 18 residues. V was pared by 2 bases and J by 2 bases, with 19 bases between. Germline CDR1 is SGHVS and CDR2 is FQNEAQ. CDR3 coding DNA: TGTGCCAGCAGCTTATACAGGCCATCCGGATTGACCAAAAACATTCAGTACTTC. Translation: CASSLYRPSGLTKNIQYF.

This clonotype occurred many times. The J gene is TRBJ2-7, the V gene TRBV28; D tentatively reads TRBD1 or TRBD2 (5 bases each). The CDR3 totals 14 residues. Trimming pared 3 bases from V and 4 bases from J, leaving 13 bases between. Germline values: CDR1 MDHEN, CDR2 SYDVKM. The CDR3 loop reads CASSFTGPSYEQYF. DNA for the CDR3: TGTGCCAGCAGTTTTACGGGGCCGAGTTACGAGCAGTACTTC.

Ten or more counts support this clonotype. The rearrangement joins TRBV5-1 to TRBJ2-1; TRBD2 agrees at 12 bases. This CDR3 contains 16 residues. With V trimmed by 4 bases and J by 5 bases, 7 bases remained unmatched. CDR1 is SGHRS, CDR2 YFSETQ, per germline. This chain's CDR3 is CASSLGLAGNNNEQFF. In DNA form, the CDR3 reads TGCGCCAGCAGCCTCGGACTAGCGGGGAACAACAATGAGCAGTTCTTC.

The chain is built from TRBV11-2 and TRBJ2-5; D not resolved. The CDR3 runs to 13 residues. Germline V gene data show CDR1 as SGHAT and CDR2 as FQNNGV. Trimming shortened V by 5 bases and J by 1 base, and 8 bases separated the two germline ends. CDR3 sequence reads: CASSTRTQETQYF. CDR3 sequence (DNA): TGTGCCAGCAGCACCAGGACCCAAGAGACCCAGTACTTC.

The chain carries TRBV12-3 or TRBV12-4 and TRBJ2-7; 8 bases fit TRBD1. The CDR3 spans 15 residues. V lost 3 bases and J lost 5; bases outside the gene matches: 9. This chain's CDR3 is CASSFLGQEDHEQYF. CDR3 in DNA: TGTGCCAGCAGTTTTTTGGGACAGGAGGACCACGAGCAGTACTTC.

This rearrangement joins TRBV4-1 to TRBJ2-1; possible D gene TRBD2, 6 bases. Germline CDR1 reads MGHRA; CDR2 reads YSYEKL. The CDR3 loop spans 15 amino acids. Trimming stripped 0 bases from V and 4 bases from J, with 10 bases between. The CDR3, as DNA: TGCGCCAGCAGCCAAGAGGGGACTTTTTACAATGAGCAGTTCTTC. It encodes CASSQEGTFYNEQFF.

The rearrangement joins TRBV2 to TRBJ2-1; 9 bases match TRBD2. The CDR3 consists of 16 residues. V shed 4 bases, J shed 2 bases, and the junction held 6 bases outside the gene matches. CDR1 is SNHLY, CDR2 FYNNEI, per germline. CDR3 in DNA: TGTGCCAGCAGTGGTAGAGCTAGCGGGGCCTACAATGAGCAGTTCTTC. Its protein product is CASSGRASGAYNEQFF.

V is TRBV6-1 and J is TRBJ1-5; the match to TRBD1 covers 7 bases. This CDR3 spans 16 amino acids. CDR1 is MNHNS and CDR2 is SASEGT in the germline V gene. V shed 2 bases and J 2 bases; nucleotides not matched to a gene: 6. In DNA, the CDR3 is TGTGCCAGCAGTGAATCCGGAACAGGGGGCAATCAGCCCCAGCATTTT. Its protein product is CASSESGTGGNQPQHF.

The rearrangement links TRBV7-9 to TRBJ2-4; D possibly corresponds to TRBD1 (6 bases). The germline CDR1 and CDR2 sequences are SEHNR and FQNEAQ (reference sequence). This CDR3 has 17 residues. With 4 bases removed from V and 0 bases from J, the gap between germline ends came to 16 bases. The CDR3 DNA sequence: TGTGCCAGCAGCTCTTCGGACAGCGGCCTAGCCAAAAACATTCAGTACTTC. It codes for CASSSSDSGLAKNIQYF.

This clonotype showed up many times. The chain employs TRBV4-2 and TRBJ2-1; no definite D call. Germline-derived CDR1 and CDR2 are LGHNA and YNFKEQ. This CDR3 spans 13 amino acids. The germline V and J ends were trimmed by 0 bases and 4 bases, with 4 bases remaining between them. The CDR3 is CASSQETYNEQFF. The CDR3 coding sequence is TGTGCCAGCAGCCAAGAAACTTACAATGAGCAGTTCTTC.

This chain uses TRBV5-1 with TRBJ2-1; D gene unclear. With 5 bases removed from V and 0 bases from J, the gap between germline ends came to 15 bases. Germline CDR1 reads SGHRS; CDR2 reads YFSETQ. The length of the CDR3 is 16 residues. The CDR3 loop reads CASRGSITSSYNEQFF. In DNA form, the CDR3 reads TGCGCCAGCAGAGGTTCCATAACATCCTCCTACAATGAGCAGTTCTTC.

V is TRBV7-2 and J is TRBJ1-3; TRBD1 agrees at 11 bases. The CDR3 is made up of 15 amino acids. Per the germline V gene, CDR1 is SGHTA and CDR2 is FQGNSA. The J segment lost 11 bases and the V segment lost 6 bases, leaving 12 bases of the junction unmatched. The CDR3: CASSLRPGQGGAIYF. CDR3 in DNA: TGTGCCAGCAGTTTACGCCCGGGACAGGGGGGAGCCATATATTTT.

This clonotype was counted a few times. The chain is built from TRBV9 and TRBJ2-2; D might be TRBD1 (5 bases). This CDR3 comprises 16 residues. Germline V lookup: CDR1 SGDLS, CDR2 YYNGEE. V was trimmed by 0 bases and J by 2 bases, leaving 11 bases between them. This chain's CDR3 is CASSVAGRGNTGELFF. The CDR3 DNA follows: TGTGCCAGCAGCGTAGCTGGAAGGGGTAACACCGGGGAGCTGTTTTTT. The full variable domain, completed using reference TRBV9 and TRBJ2-2, is DSGVTQTPKHLITATGQRVTLRCSPRSGDLSVYWYQQSLDQGLQFLIQYYNGEERAKGNILERFSAQQFPDLHSELNLSSLELGDSALYFCASSVAGRGNTGELFFGEGSRLTVL.

The chain combines TRBV12-3 or TRBV12-4 with TRBJ2-6, with 8 bases aligning to TRBD1. The junction had 5 bases not matched to a gene; V was cut back by 0 bases and J by 4 bases. This CDR3 contains 17 residues. CDR3 DNA: TGTGCCAGCAGTTTAGCCAAGACAGGGGTGGGGGCCAACGTCCTGACTTTC. This translates into CASSLAKTGVGANVLTF.

The chain couples TRBV5-5 to TRBJ1-1; D remains unclear. CDR3 length: 15 residues. The germline gives CDR1 SGHKS, CDR2 YYEKEE (reference sequence). Trimming stripped 2 bases from V and 2 bases from J, with 13 bases between. CDR3: CASSLLQLTNTEAFF. In nucleotides, the CDR3 is TGTGCCAGCAGCTTACTACAGCTAACAAACACTGAAGCTTTCTTT.